This TCR beta chain was sequenced during a study of metastatic and nonmetastatic thyroid tumors. The length of the CDR3 is 12 residues. Germline CDR1 and CDR2: MNHNS and SASEGT. V lost 3 bases, J lost 8 bases, and 10 bases lay in between. Each patient came to thyroid surgery without any prior treatment (of any kind). Per the study methods: A papillary thyroid cancer distant-metastasis classifier was built from CDR3 differences across clinicopathological groups. MiXCR was used by TCRdb to re-call the PCR reads. For this entry, the V and J calls and clone size follow TCRdb and not the study's own pipeline. This sample has roughly 59,000 clones, with under 20% found just once. This clone has a count of ten or more.

Sequencing was done on a sample of blood. The chain combines TRBV6-1 with TRBJ1-2; the D is unclear. The source of this sequence is a male donor with papillary thyroid cancer or a benign thyroid nodule (not recorded which). Some clones in this sample may be carry-over from other donors' samples. In nucleotides, the CDR3 is TGTGCCAGCAGTGAGGGCGCAGACGGCTACACCTTC. This translates into CASSEGADGYTF.